Listed below are T cell receptor beta chains from one sample, sequenced in a study of T cell responses to AZD1222 COVID-19 vaccine. The table came from immunoSEQ multiplex PCR; TCRdb's copy has only in-frame clones and leaves some out. Among fewer than 130,000 clones listed, 90% to 95% were seen once. The material was peripheral blood, obtained on day 0 of AZD1222 vaccination. Source of these receptors: an adult in good health. The CDR3 runs from the conserved cysteine through the conserved F or W. The order of the fields is CDR3 DNA, CDR3 protein, D gene, V gene, J gene, clone size. A D gene is named only where the DNA matches it firmly. A row's size may be missing; if present it is once, few, many or a size class.

CDR3 DNA: TGCGCCAGCAGCCAAGATCTCCTATACGAGCAGTACTTC; CDR3 protein: CASSQDLLYEQYF; D gene: NA; V gene: TRBV4-3; J gene: TRBJ2-7; clone size: NA
CDR3 DNA: TGTGCCAGCAGCCCTAAGGGGGAGCATGGCTACACCTTC; CDR3 protein: CASSPKGEHGYTF; D gene: NA; V gene: TRBV3-1/TRBV3-2; J gene: TRBJ1-2; clone size: NA
CDR3 DNA: TGTGCCAGCAGCCTATTCCAAGCGGGAGGCGGAGGGATCGAAGCTTTCTTT; CDR3 protein: CASSLFQAGGGGIEAFF; D gene: NA; V gene: TRBV28; J gene: TRBJ1-1; clone size: NA
CDR3 DNA: NA; CDR3 protein: CASSFGSGLAGPNEQFF; D gene: NA; V gene: TRBV11-3; J gene: TRBJ2-1; clone size: NA
CDR3 DNA: TGTGCCAGCAGCAATGGCGTTGGGAAACTGTTTTTT; CDR3 protein: CASSNGVGKLFF; D gene: NA; V gene: TRBV28; J gene: TRBJ1-4; clone size: NA
CDR3 DNA: TGTGCCAGCAGAACAGGGGGCCGGGAGACCCAGTACTTC; CDR3 protein: CASRTGGRETQYF; D gene: TRBD1; V gene: TRBV6-5; J gene: TRBJ2-5; clone size: once
CDR3 DNA: TGCGCCAGCAGTGAACAGGGAAACCCCTATGGCTACACCTTC; CDR3 protein: CASSEQGNPYGYTF; D gene: NA; V gene: TRBV10-2; J gene: TRBJ1-2; clone size: NA
CDR3 DNA: TGTGCCAGCAGCTTGGCGGCGGGAGGGCCTACCGGGGAGCTGTTTTTT; CDR3 protein: CASSLAAGGPTGELFF; D gene: TRBD2; V gene: TRBV5-4; J gene: TRBJ2-2; clone size: NA
CDR3 DNA: TGTGCCAGCAGTATCCGTCCAGGGTTGTATGGCTACACCTTC; CDR3 protein: CASSIRPGLYGYTF; D gene: NA; V gene: TRBV28; J gene: TRBJ1-2; clone size: NA
CDR3 DNA: TGTGCCAGCAGCGAATCGAACACCGGGGAGCTGTTTTTT; CDR3 protein: CASSESNTGELFF; D gene: NA; V gene: TRBV7-3; J gene: TRBJ2-2; clone size: once
CDR3 DNA: TGTGCCAGCAAGAAAAGCGGGAGTGTCGACGAGCAGTACTTC; CDR3 protein: CASKKSGSVDEQYF; D gene: TRBD2; V gene: TRBV6-5; J gene: TRBJ2-7; clone size: NA
CDR3 DNA: TGTGCCAGCAGCTTGGTCCAGAGCTCCTACAATGAGCAGTTCTTC; CDR3 protein: CASSLVQSSYNEQFF; D gene: NA; V gene: TRBV5-5; J gene: TRBJ2-1; clone size: NA
CDR3 DNA: TGTGCCAGCAGCCGGGGGGCCGGGGAGCTGTTTTTT; CDR3 protein: CASSRGAGELFF; D gene: TRBD2; V gene: TRBV28; J gene: TRBJ2-2; clone size: NA
CDR3 DNA: TGTGCCAGCAGCTTAAATGACAGGAGTCGATCCCTCCACTTT; CDR3 protein: CASSLNDRSRSLHF; D gene: NA; V gene: TRBV7-3; J gene: TRBJ1-6; clone size: NA
CDR3 DNA: TGTGCCAGCAAACTTGCCCGTCCCGAGACCCAGTACTTC; CDR3 protein: CASKLARPETQYF; D gene: NA; V gene: TRBV6-5; J gene: TRBJ2-5; clone size: NA
CDR3 DNA: TGTGCCAGCAGCCCCGACAGCCAAGAGACCCAGTACTTC; CDR3 protein: CASSPDSQETQYF; D gene: NA; V gene: TRBV3-1/TRBV3-2; J gene: TRBJ2-5; clone size: NA
CDR3 DNA: TGTGCCAGCAGCTTCGGCAGGTCGGGGAGCTATGGCTACACCTTC; CDR3 protein: CASSFGRSGSYGYTF; D gene: NA; V gene: TRBV5-4; J gene: TRBJ1-2; clone size: NA
CDR3 DNA: TGTGCCAGCAGATTACAGGGCAACTCTCGCTCCGAGCAGTACTTC; CDR3 protein: CASRLQGNSRSEQYF; D gene: NA; V gene: TRBV2; J gene: TRBJ2-7; clone size: NA
CDR3 DNA: TGTGCCAGCAGCTTAGGGGGACTGGCCCCCTACGAGCAGTACTTC; CDR3 protein: CASSLGGLAPYEQYF; D gene: NA; V gene: TRBV7-9; J gene: TRBJ2-7; clone size: NA
CDR3 DNA: TGTGCCAGCAGCTTAAGAACGGGACAGGGACGAGGAAACGAGCAGTACTTC; CDR3 protein: CASSLRTGQGRGNEQYF; D gene: TRBD1; V gene: TRBV7-9; J gene: TRBJ2-7; clone size: NA
CDR3 DNA: TGTGCCAGCAGAGATGGGTATGGCTACACCTTC; CDR3 protein: CASRDGYGYTF; D gene: NA; V gene: TRBV6-5; J gene: TRBJ1-2; clone size: NA
CDR3 DNA: TGCGCCAGCAGAAGGACAGGGGCGTCAAATGGCTACACCTTC; CDR3 protein: CASRRTGASNGYTF; D gene: TRBD1; V gene: TRBV4-1; J gene: TRBJ1-2; clone size: NA
CDR3 DNA: TGCGCCAGCAGCTTCCGACTAGACGGGCACGAGCAGTACTTC; CDR3 protein: CASSFRLDGHEQYF; D gene: NA; V gene: TRBV5-1; J gene: TRBJ2-7; clone size: NA
CDR3 DNA: TGTGCCAGCAGCTTGGCCGGAGTCCCCTCTGGAAACACCATATATTTT; CDR3 protein: CASSLAGVPSGNTIYF; D gene: NA; V gene: TRBV5-4; J gene: TRBJ1-3; clone size: NA
CDR3 DNA: TGTGCCAGCAGCTTAAGGGGTATTCGGACTAGCGGTAGCTCCTACAATGAGCAGTTCTTC; CDR3 protein: CASSLRGIRTSGSSYNEQFF; D gene: TRBD2; V gene: TRBV7-3; J gene: TRBJ2-1; clone size: NA
CDR3 DNA: TGTGCCATCAGTGGCCGACAGGAGTCCTACGAGCAGTACTTC; CDR3 protein: CAISGRQESYEQYF; D gene: NA; V gene: TRBV10-3; J gene: TRBJ2-7; clone size: NA
CDR3 DNA: TGTGCCAGCAGATTCGGAGCGGCTGAAGCTTTCTTT; CDR3 protein: CASRFGAAEAFF; D gene: NA; V gene: TRBV11-2; J gene: TRBJ1-1; clone size: NA
CDR3 DNA: TGCGCCAGCAGCCAAGAATCTCACACAGTCGATACGCAGTATTTT; CDR3 protein: CASSQESHTVDTQYF; D gene: NA; V gene: TRBV4-3; J gene: TRBJ2-3; clone size: NA
CDR3 DNA: TGTGCCAGCAGCCATCGGCGGGGGCCCACCGGGGAGCTGTTTTTT; CDR3 protein: CASSHRRGPTGELFF; D gene: NA; V gene: TRBV14; J gene: TRBJ2-2; clone size: NA
CDR3 DNA: TGTGCCAGCAGGACAGGGAGAAACACTGAAGCTTTCTTT; CDR3 protein: CASRTGRNTEAFF; D gene: TRBD1; V gene: TRBV19; J gene: TRBJ1-1; clone size: NA
CDR3 DNA: TGCGCCAGCAGCCCGGAATGGGGCGAGGGCAATCAGCCCCAGCATTTT; CDR3 protein: CASSPEWGEGNQPQHF; D gene: NA; V gene: TRBV4-1; J gene: TRBJ1-5; clone size: NA
CDR3 DNA: TGTGCCAGCAGTGGTGATCCAAATTCACCCCTCCACTTT; CDR3 protein: CASSGDPNSPLHF; D gene: NA; V gene: TRBV2; J gene: TRBJ1-6; clone size: once
CDR3 DNA: TGTGCCTGGAGTGTCGACGGGAGCTCCTACAATGAGCAGTTCTTC; CDR3 protein: CAWSVDGSSYNEQFF; D gene: NA; V gene: TRBV30; J gene: TRBJ2-1; clone size: NA
CDR3 DNA: TGTGCCTGGAGTTCGGCCCCAGTAGGCTACACCTTC; CDR3 protein: CAWSSAPVGYTF; D gene: NA; V gene: TRBV30; J gene: TRBJ1-2; clone size: NA
CDR3 DNA: TGCGCCAGCAGTCATGGACAGGGTACCTACAATGAGCAGTTCTTC; CDR3 protein: CASSHGQGTYNEQFF; D gene: TRBD1; V gene: TRBV5-1; J gene: TRBJ2-1; clone size: NA
CDR3 DNA: TGCAGTGCTAGTAACATACGTGGGGTACCAAATGAAAAACTGTTTTTT; CDR3 protein: CSASNIRGVPNEKLFF; D gene: NA; V gene: TRBV20-1; J gene: TRBJ1-4; clone size: once
CDR3 DNA: TGTGCCAGCAGCTTAGATTTCTTTAGCGGGGTTAGAGACTACGAGCAGTACTTC; CDR3 protein: CASSLDFFSGVRDYEQYF; D gene: TRBD2; V gene: TRBV7-2; J gene: TRBJ2-7; clone size: NA
CDR3 DNA: TGTGCCAGCAGCCATGGACGGGGTGCCACCGGGGAGCTGTTTTTT; CDR3 protein: CASSHGRGATGELFF; D gene: NA; V gene: TRBV3-1/TRBV3-2; J gene: TRBJ2-2; clone size: NA
CDR3 DNA: TGTGCCAGTAGCCAGGGGGCTGGGGCCAACGTCCTGACTTTC; CDR3 protein: CASSQGAGANVLTF; D gene: TRBD1; V gene: TRBV19; J gene: TRBJ2-6; clone size: NA
CDR3 DNA: TGTGCCAGCAGTTTTGGACAGGGTTTACCCCTCCACTTT; CDR3 protein: CASSFGQGLPLHF; D gene: TRBD1; V gene: TRBV12-3/TRBV12-4; J gene: TRBJ1-6; clone size: NA
CDR3 DNA: TGTGCCAGCAGAAACACAGGGGGCCCTGGCTACACCTTC; CDR3 protein: CASRNTGGPGYTF; D gene: TRBD1; V gene: TRBV6-5; J gene: TRBJ1-2; clone size: once
CDR3 DNA: TGTGCCAGCAGTGGGCAGGGCAACTACGAGCAGTACTTC; CDR3 protein: CASSGQGNYEQYF; D gene: NA; V gene: TRBV2; J gene: TRBJ2-7; clone size: NA
CDR3 DNA: TGCGCCAGCAGCCCGGGACGGTCCTACGAGCAGTACTTC; CDR3 protein: CASSPGRSYEQYF; D gene: NA; V gene: TRBV10-1; J gene: TRBJ2-7; clone size: NA
CDR3 DNA: TGTGCCAGCAGTTACGCAGGGAACTATGGCTACACCTTC; CDR3 protein: CASSYAGNYGYTF; D gene: NA; V gene: TRBV6-5; J gene: TRBJ1-2; clone size: NA